Presented here are 20 T cell receptor beta chains from one specimen sequenced in a study of T cells after somatic rescue of genetic block (dated by TCRdb to 2018 to 2021). Preparation of the library involved the immunoSEQ multiplex PCR assay. The table comes from immuneACCESS by way of TCRdb, which keeps in-frame sequences with V and J called. Part of the clones is missing from these tables; in studies checked, under half for an unresolved V gene and the rest for unknown reasons. The sample has roughly 67,000 clones on record, about 90% of them singletons. Roughly 2.8% of the sample is held by the ten biggest clonotypes. Sequencing was carried out using peripheral blood mononuclear cells (PBMCs). The receptors shown here come from a man aged 40-49 years.

The CDR3 here is CAIAASTDTQYF. CDR3 bases: TGTGCCATCGCGGCTAGCACAGATACGCAGTATTTT. V gene TRBV10-3 combines with J gene TRBJ2-3; D remains unclear. V lost 8 bases and J lost 0, with 6 bases in between. Germline V gene data show CDR1 as ENHRY and CDR2 as SYGVKD. The length of the CDR3 is 12 residues.

The chain has TRBV18 and TRBJ2-2; TRBD2 aligns across 13 bases. Unmatched junction bases numbered 13, after V lost 3 bases and J lost 6 bases. The CDR3 sequence is 19 residues long. The germline CDR1 and CDR2 sequences are KGHSH and LQKENI. CDR3 in amino acids: CASSPVGTSGTLKAGELFF. CDR3 DNA sequence: TGTGCCAGCTCACCGGTCGGGACTAGCGGGACCCTTAAGGCCGGGGAGCTGTTTTTT.

The rearrangement uses TRBV2 and TRBJ2-2; D gene ambiguous. Trimming took 7 bases from V and 0 from J, leaving 9 bases between them. The CDR3 is 14 amino acids. CDR1 is SNHLY and CDR2 is FYNNEI in the germline V gene. DNA for the CDR3: TGTGCCAGCAACGGTGCCCCGAACACCGGGGAGCTGTTTTTT. This codes for CASNGAPNTGELFF.

The V call is TRBV19, the J call TRBJ1-4; D ambiguous. CDR1 is LNHDA, CDR2 SQIVND, per germline (reference sequence). The CDR3 contains 14 residues. V lost 2 bases and J 4 bases, leaving 8 bases between the germline ends. The CDR3 region has the DNA TGTGCCAGTAGTATATCTCAGATTAATGAAAAACTGTTTTTT. Translation: CASSISQINEKLFF.

This chain joins TRBV5-4 and TRBJ1-2, with TRBD1 matching over 9 bases. The germline V gene encodes CDR1 SGHNT and CDR2 YYREEE (reference sequence). CDR3 size: 14 residues. V was pared by 4 bases and J by 8 bases, with 9 bases of the junction left unmatched. CDR3 nucleotide sequence: TGTGCCAGCAGCCCGGGACAGGGAAGTTTCGGCTACACCTTC. Protein sequence: CASSPGQGSFGYTF.

The chain has TRBV9 and TRBJ2-2; TRBD2 matches 12 bases. This CDR3 comprises 15 residues. Germline CDR1 SGDLS, CDR2 YYNGEE. Trimming took 5 bases from V and 4 from J; bases not matched to a gene: 3. In nucleotides, the CDR3 is TGTGCCAGCAGGGAGACTAGCGGGGGCACCGGGGAGCTGTTTTTT. This gives the protein CASRETSGGTGELFF.

This chain connects TRBV4-3 to TRBJ1-2, with 9 bases that match TRBD1. With V trimmed by 3 bases and J by 8 bases, 13 bases remained unmatched. The germline CDR1 and CDR2 sequences are LGHNA and YSLEER. The CDR3 totals 16 residues. The CDR3 DNA reads TGCGCCAGCAGCCAGACAGGGGGTGCGTTCTTTGGAGGCTACACCTTC. Translation gives CASSQTGGAFFGGYTF.

This clone was picked up one time. The chain couples TRBV5-1 to TRBJ2-1; 8 bases map to TRBD2. Trimming removed 4 bases from V and 6 bases from J; junction bases left unmatched: 9. Germline V gene data show CDR1 as SGHRS and CDR2 as YFSETQ. The CDR3 runs 15 residues. CDR3 DNA sequence: TGCGCCAGCAGCAATAGCGGGGCGTCGGGCAATGAGCAGTTCTTC. As protein: CASSNSGASGNEQFF. Variable domain in full (rest from reference TRBV5-1 and TRBJ2-1): KAGVTQTPRYLIKTRGQQVTLSCSPISGHRSVSWYQQTPGQGLQFLFEYFSETQRNKGNFPGRFSGRQFSNSRSEMNVSTLELGDSALYLCASSNSGASGNEQFFGPGTRLTVL.

This rearrangement joins TRBV28 to TRBJ2-3; TRBD1 matches at 9 bases. V shed 6 bases, J shed 7 bases, and the junction held 11 bases outside the gene matches. The CDR3 runs 15 residues. The V gene's germline CDR1 is MDHEN and CDR2 SYDVKM. The CDR3 nucleotides read TGTGCCAGCAGACCCTCAGGGGGACAGGGAAATACGCAGTATTTT. This codes for CASRPSGGQGNTQYF.

The V call is TRBV7-9, the J call TRBJ2-1; 13 positions match TRBD2. V shed 4 bases, J shed 4 bases, and the junction held 1 base outside the gene matches. The germline gives CDR1 SEHNR, CDR2 FQNEAQ (reference sequence). The CDR3 totals 15 residues. Here the CDR3 DNA reads TGTGCCAGCAGCTCGGGACTAGCGGGATACAATGAGCAGTTCTTC. Translating it yields CASSSGLAGYNEQFF.

The chain couples TRBV7-8 to TRBJ2-5; D gene uncertain. The CDR3 totals 14 residues. The germline V gene encodes CDR1 SGHVS and CDR2 FQNEAQ. The V end lost 1 base, the J end lost 10 bases, and 16 bases lay between the germline ends. CDR3 nucleotide sequence: TGTGCCAGCAGCTTAGTCGAAGGAAGGGTCGGCCAGTACTTC. Protein: CASSLVEGRVGQYF.

This chain links TRBV5-4 with TRBJ2-7; 9 bases align to TRBD2. Germline V gives CDR1 SGHNT, CDR2 YYREEE (reference sequence). V lost 4 bases to trimming and J lost 0 bases; unmatched junction nucleotides: 11. This CDR3 is 17 amino acids long. The CDR3 nucleotides are TGTGCCAGCAGCACAAGGACTAGCGAGGGAAGCTCCTACGAGCAGTACTTC. Its translation: CASSTRTSEGSSYEQYF.

The genes are TRBV5-6 and TRBJ2-1; possibly TRBD1 or TRBD2 for D (5 bases each). The V and J ends lost 1 base and 9 bases respectively, with 11 bases between them. CDR1 and CDR2 from the germline V gene are SGHDT and YYEEEE. The CDR3 loop spans 13 amino acids. The CDR3 region has the DNA TGTGCCAGCAGCTTGAGGGCAGGGAGTGAGCAGTTCTTC. Translating gives CASSLRAGSEQFF.

The chain employs TRBV4-3 and TRBJ2-6, with a tentative D call TRBD1 (6 bases). In germline, CDR1 is LGHNA, CDR2 YSLEER. The V end lost 0 bases, the J end lost 0 bases, and 9 bases lay between the germline ends. The CDR3 has 17 amino acids. The CDR3 DNA follows: TGCGCCAGCAGCCAAGATGGGGGCGGCTCTGGGGCCAACGTCCTGACTTTC. Translating it yields CASSQDGGGSGANVLTF.

The V call is TRBV15, the J call TRBJ2-7; D remains ambiguous. The CDR3 is 15 amino acids. Trimming removed 2 bases from V and 4 bases from J, with 15 bases in between. Germline-derived CDR1 and CDR2 are LNHNV and YYDKDF (reference sequence). DNA for the CDR3: TGTGCCACCAGCAGAACCACAGACATTACTTACGAGCAGTACTTC. It specifies CATSRTTDITYEQYF.

The chain couples TRBV11-2 to TRBJ2-5; weak D call: TRBD1 (5 bases). The length of the CDR3 is 15 residues. V was pared by 0 bases and J by 6 bases, with 14 bases between. The germline CDR1 and CDR2 sequences are SGHAT and FQNNGV. DNA of the CDR3: TGTGCCAGCAGCTTAGATCCAGGGTCCCGACAGACCCAGTACTTC. This translates into CASSLDPGSRQTQYF.

This clone appeared a single time. The rearrangement links TRBV6-1 to TRBJ2-1; D uncertain. Germline V CDR1 and CDR2: MNHNS, SASEGT. V lost 2 bases, J lost 4 bases, and 15 bases lay in between. This CDR3 has 16 residues. CDR3 nucleotides: TGTGCCAGCAGTGAACGTGGAAGGGTAAGGTACAATGAGCAGTTCTTC. It translates to CASSERGRVRYNEQFF.

This clone was found once. The rearrangement uses TRBV5-4 and TRBJ1-1, with TRBD1 matching 7 bases. The V segment lost 7 bases and the J segment 4 bases; nucleotides outside the gene matches: 7. The CDR3 contains 13 residues. Germline assignment: CDR1 SGHNT and CDR2 YYREEE (reference sequence). The DNA for the CDR3 is TGTGCCAGCCGAGACAGGGTACGCACTGAAGCTTTCTTT. It translates to CASRDRVRTEAFF.

This sequence joins TRBV14 and TRBJ2-3, with 10 bases aligning to TRBD2. CDR3 size: 15 residues. The J segment lost 2 bases and the V segment lost 4 bases, leaving 3 bases of the junction unmatched. The V gene's germline CDR1 is SGHDN and CDR2 FVKESK. The CDR3 DNA is TGTGCCAGCAGCCTCACTAGCGGGGTCACAGATACGCAGTATTTT. The encoded protein is CASSLTSGVTDTQYF.

CDR3 nucleotide sequence: TGTGCCAGCAGCGCCCGGACTAGCGGGAGCGCAGATACGCAGTATTTT. Its translation is CASSARTSGSADTQYF. V gene TRBV11-2 combines with J gene TRBJ2-3, with TRBD2 matching over 13 bases. J was trimmed by 4 bases and V by 5 bases; bases with no gene match: 6. The CDR3 has 16 residues. Germline lookup yields CDR1 SGHAT and CDR2 FQNNGV. The variable domain in full, with the rest retrieved from reference TRBV11-2 and TRBJ2-3, is EAGVAQSPRYKIIEKRQSVAFWCNPISGHATLYWYQQILGQGPKLLIQFQNNGVVDDSQLPKDRFSAERLKGVDSTLKIQPAKLEDSAVYLCASSARTSGSADTQYFGPGTRLTVL.